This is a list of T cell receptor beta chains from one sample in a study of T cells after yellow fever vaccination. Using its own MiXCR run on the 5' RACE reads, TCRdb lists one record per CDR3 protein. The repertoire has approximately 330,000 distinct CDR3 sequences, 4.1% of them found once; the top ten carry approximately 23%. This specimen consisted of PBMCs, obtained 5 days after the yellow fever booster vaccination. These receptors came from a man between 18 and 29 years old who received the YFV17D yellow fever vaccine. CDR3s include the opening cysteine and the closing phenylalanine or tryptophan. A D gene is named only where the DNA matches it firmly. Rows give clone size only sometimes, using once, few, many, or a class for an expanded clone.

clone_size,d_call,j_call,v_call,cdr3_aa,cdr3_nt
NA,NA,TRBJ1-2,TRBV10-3,CAISESLSDYGYTF,TGTGCCATCAGTGAGTCACTGTCCGACTATGGCTACACCTTC
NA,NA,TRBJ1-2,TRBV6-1,CASWATAYGYTF,TGTGCCAGCTGGGCAACAGCCTATGGCTACACCTTC
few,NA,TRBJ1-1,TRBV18,CASSPRDAGPEAFF,TGTGCCAGCTCTCCCCGGGACGCCGGGCCTGAAGCTTTCTTT
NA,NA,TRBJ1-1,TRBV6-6,CASSYEQGNTEAFF,TGTGCCAGCAGTTACGAACAGGGGAACACTGAAGCTTTCTTT
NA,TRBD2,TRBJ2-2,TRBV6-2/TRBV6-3,CASNRRGDQNTGELFF,TGTGCCAGCAATCGCCGGGGGGATCAGAACACCGGGGAGCTGTTTTTT
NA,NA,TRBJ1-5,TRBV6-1,CASSEQGSQPQHF,TGTGCCAGCAGTGAACAGGGGAGTCAGCCCCAGCATTTT
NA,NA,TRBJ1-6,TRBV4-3,CASSQVMGGGHPPLHF,TGCGCCAGCAGCCAAGTTATGGGGGGCGGGCATCCACCCCTCCACTTT
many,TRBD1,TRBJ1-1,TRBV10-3,CANAPGWTGYTEAFF,TGTGCCAACGCCCCGGGTTGGACAGGGTACACTGAAGCTTTCTTT
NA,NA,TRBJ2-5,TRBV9,CASSVSGTRQETQYF,TGTGCCAGCAGCGTATCCGGGACTCGTCAAGAGACCCAGTACTTC
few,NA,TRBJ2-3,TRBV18,CASSPRTYGGTDTQYF,TGTGCCAGCTCACCACGGACCTATGGAGGCACAGATACGCAGTATTTT
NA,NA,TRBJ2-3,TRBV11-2,CASSPRTMPDTQYF,TGTGCCAGCAGCCCAAGGACAATGCCAGATACGCAGTATTTT
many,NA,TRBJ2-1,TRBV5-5,CASSFLGSNEQFF,TGTGCCAGCAGCTTCTTGGGGTCAAATGAGCAGTTCTTC
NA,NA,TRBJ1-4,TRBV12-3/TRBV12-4,CASSLGPGGNEKLFF,TGTGCCAGCAGTTTGGGGCCGGGAGGGAACGAAAAACTGTTTTTT
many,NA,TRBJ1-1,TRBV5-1,CASSQQGRNTEAFF,TGCGCCAGCAGCCAACAGGGCAGGAACACTGAAGCTTTCTTT
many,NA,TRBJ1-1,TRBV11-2,CASSLATGAGHTEAFF,TGTGCCAGCAGCTTAGCCACAGGTGCTGGACACACTGAAGCTTTCTTT
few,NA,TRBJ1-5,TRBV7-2,CASSLGGGSNQPQHF,TGTGCCAGCAGCTTAGGGGGGGGAAGCAATCAGCCCCAGCATTTT
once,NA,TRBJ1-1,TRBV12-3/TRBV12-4,CASSGTPRTEAFF,TGTGCCAGCAGCGGGACCCCCCGGACTGAAGCTTTCTTT
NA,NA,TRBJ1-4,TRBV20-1,CSARGTREKLFF,TGCAGTGCTAGAGGCACGAGGGAAAAACTGTTTTTT
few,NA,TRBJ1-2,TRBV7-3,CASSGGDRARGYTF,TGTGCCAGCAGCGGAGGGGACCGCGCGCGCGGCTACACCTTC
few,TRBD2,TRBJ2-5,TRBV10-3,CAISRGTSGGQETQYF,TGTGCCATCAGCCGCGGGACTAGCGGGGGGCAAGAGACCCAGTACTTC
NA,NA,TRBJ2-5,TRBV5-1,CASSLGSLSGLETQYF,TGCGCCAGCAGCTTGGGTTCCCTGTCAGGGCTGGAGACCCAGTACTTC
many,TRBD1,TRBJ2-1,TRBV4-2,CASSRYLGQGTYNEQFF,TGTGCCAGCAGCCGCTACTTGGGACAGGGGACCTACAATGAGCAGTTCTTC
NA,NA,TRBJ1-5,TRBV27,CASSPPCEGMGQPQHF,TGTGCCAGCAGTCCCCCATGTGAGGGGATGGGTCAGCCCCAGCATTTT
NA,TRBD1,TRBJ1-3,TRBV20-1,CSAKGTDSGNTIYF,TGCAGTGCTAAGGGGACAGACTCTGGAAACACCATATATTTT
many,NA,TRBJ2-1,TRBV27,CASRWDPSGEQFF,TGTGCCAGTCGCTGGGACCCGTCGGGTGAGCAGTTCTTC
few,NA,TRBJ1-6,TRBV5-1,CASTLFGESPLHF,TGCGCCAGCACTCTATTCGGAGAATCACCCCTCCACTTT
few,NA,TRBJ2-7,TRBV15,CATSGPLVGEQYF,TGTGCCACCAGCGGTCCCTTAGTGGGCGAGCAGTACTTC
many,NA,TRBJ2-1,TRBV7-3,CASSLGSSGNEQFF,TGTGCCAGCAGCTTAGGCTCTTCAGGAAATGAGCAGTTCTTC
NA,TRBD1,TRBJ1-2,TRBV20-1,CSARGRGGYTF,TGCAGTGCCAGGGGCAGGGGGGGCTACACCTTC
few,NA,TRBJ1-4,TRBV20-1,CSARMSGPGQLFF,TGCAGTGCAAGGATGTCAGGGCCAGGCCAACTGTTTTTT
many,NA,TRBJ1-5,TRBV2,CASTVGTEDQPQHF,TGTGCCAGCACCGTGGGGACGGAGGATCAGCCCCAGCATTTT
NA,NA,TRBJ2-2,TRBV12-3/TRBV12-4,CASTLEDTNTGELFF,TGTGCCAGCACCTTGGAGGACACGAACACCGGGGAGCTGTTTTTT
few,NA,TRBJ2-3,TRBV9,CASTGTPLDTQYF,TGTGCCAGCACTGGGACGCCACTGGATACGCAGTATTTT